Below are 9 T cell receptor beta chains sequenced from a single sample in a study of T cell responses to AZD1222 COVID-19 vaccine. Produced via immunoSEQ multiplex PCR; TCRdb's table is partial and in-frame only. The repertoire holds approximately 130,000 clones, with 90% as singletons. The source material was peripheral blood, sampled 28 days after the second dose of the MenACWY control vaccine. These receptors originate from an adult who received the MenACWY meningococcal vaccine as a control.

This CDR3 is CASSYGTSGTDTQYF. Written as DNA, the CDR3 is TGCGCCAGCAGCTATGGGACTAGCGGAACAGATACGCAGTATTTT. This sequence joins TRBV5-1 and TRBJ2-3; 11 bases match TRBD2. This CDR3 has 15 amino acids. J lost 3 bases, V lost 3 bases, and 3 bases had no gene match. Germline values: CDR1 SGHRS, CDR2 YFSETQ.

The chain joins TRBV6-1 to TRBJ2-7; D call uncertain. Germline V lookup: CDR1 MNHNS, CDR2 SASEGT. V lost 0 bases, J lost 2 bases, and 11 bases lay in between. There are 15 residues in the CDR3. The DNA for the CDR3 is TGTGCCAGCAGTGAAGCGCTAGGCAAGACCTACGAGCAGTACTTC. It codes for CASSEALGKTYEQYF.

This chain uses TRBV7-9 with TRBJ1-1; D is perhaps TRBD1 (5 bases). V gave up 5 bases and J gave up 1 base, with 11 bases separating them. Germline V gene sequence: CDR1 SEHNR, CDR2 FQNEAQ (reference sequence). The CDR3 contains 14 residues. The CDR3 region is CASSQGPKNTEAFF. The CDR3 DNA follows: TGTGCCAGCAGCCAGGGACCGAAGAACACTGAAGCTTTCTTT.

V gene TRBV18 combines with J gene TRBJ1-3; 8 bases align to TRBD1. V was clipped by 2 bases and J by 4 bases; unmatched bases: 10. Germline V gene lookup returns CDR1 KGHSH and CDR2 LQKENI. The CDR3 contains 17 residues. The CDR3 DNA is TGTGCCAGCTCACCAACTCCTCAGGGGGCGATAGGAAACACCATATATTTT. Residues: CASSPTPQGAIGNTIYF.

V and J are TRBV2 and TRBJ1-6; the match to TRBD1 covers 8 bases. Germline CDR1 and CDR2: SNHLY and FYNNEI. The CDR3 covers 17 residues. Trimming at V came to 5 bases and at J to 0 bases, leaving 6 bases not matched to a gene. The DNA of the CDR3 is TGTGCCAGCAGTTTCGGACAGGGTGGCTCCTATAATTCACCCCTCCACTTT. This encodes CASSFGQGGSYNSPLHF.

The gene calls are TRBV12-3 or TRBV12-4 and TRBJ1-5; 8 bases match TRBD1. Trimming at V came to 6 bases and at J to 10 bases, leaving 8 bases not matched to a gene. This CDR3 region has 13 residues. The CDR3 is CASRADRGSPQHF. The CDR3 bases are TGTGCCAGCAGGGCCGACAGGGGATCTCCCCAGCATTTT.

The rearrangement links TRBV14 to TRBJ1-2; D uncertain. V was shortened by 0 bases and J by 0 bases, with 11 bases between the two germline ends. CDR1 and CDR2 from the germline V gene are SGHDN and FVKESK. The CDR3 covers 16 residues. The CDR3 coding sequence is TGTGCCAGCAGCCAAGACGGGCAGGAAACTAACTATGGCTACACCTTC. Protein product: CASSQDGQETNYGYTF.

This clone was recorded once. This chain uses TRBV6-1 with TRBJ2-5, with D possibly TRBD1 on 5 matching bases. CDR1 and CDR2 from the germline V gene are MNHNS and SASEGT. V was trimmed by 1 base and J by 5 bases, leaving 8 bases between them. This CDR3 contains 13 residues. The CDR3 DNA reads TGTGCCAGCAGTGAAGAGGGGCGGGAGACCCAGTACTTC. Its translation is CASSEEGRETQYF.

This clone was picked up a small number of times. In nucleotides, the CDR3 is TGTGCCAGTAGCCGACCAGGGTCAAGCTCTGGAAACACCATATATTTT. Protein sequence: CASSRPGSSSGNTIYF. The chain combines TRBV19 with TRBJ1-3; a weak D match, TRBD1 (5 bases). V was pared by 6 bases and J by 0 bases, with 15 bases between. The CDR3 totals 16 residues. The V gene's germline CDR1 is LNHDA and CDR2 SQIVND (reference sequence).